Listed here are 14 T cell receptor beta chains from one sample, sequenced in a study of T cells in Graves' hyperthyroidism and ophthalmopathy (dated by TCRdb to the late 2010s). The library came from multiplex PCR. TCRdb names Illumina HiSeq 2000 as the instrument used. TCR beta CDR3 regions were amplified from RNA transcripts. For the first round of RT-PCR on the TCR CDR3, the HTBI primer set was used together with the Qiagen OneStep RT-PCR kit. TCRdb reran the public reads through fastp at Q25 and MiXCR, keeping productive beta chains. Under each unique CDR3 protein, matching rows form one entry showing the most common genes and DNA. The sample contains over 500,000 distinct CDR3 sequences, roughly 16% of them found a single time. 29% of the sample rests with the top ten. The sequencing input was blood. The receptors were gathered from a woman aged 30 to 39 with Graves' ophthalmopathy.

This clonotype was counted ten times or more. The genes are TRBV15 and TRBJ2-2; D perhaps matches TRBD2 (6 bases). The CDR3 loop spans 18 amino acids. The V and J ends lost 6 bases and 3 bases respectively, with 23 bases between them. Germline values: CDR1 LNHNV, CDR2 YYDKDF (reference sequence). The CDR3 reads CATRSIWRGPYYTGELFF. The CDR3 DNA reads as TGTGCCACCAGGAGCATATGGAGGGGCCCCTACTACACCGGGGAGCTGTTTTTT.

This clonotype was recorded a few times. This chain uses TRBV29-1 with TRBJ1-2; TRBD1 matches 9 bases. CDR3 length: 13 amino acids. After removal of 6 bases from V and 3 bases from J, the junction contained 5 bases not matched to a gene. Germline V gives CDR1 SQVTM, CDR2 ANQGSEA. The CDR3 sequence is CSVRTGEDYGYTF. The CDR3 region has the DNA TGCAGCGTCAGGACAGGGGAAGACTATGGCTACACCTTC. Full variable domain (remainder filled in from reference TRBV29-1 and TRBJ1-2): SAVISQKPSRDICQRGTSLTIQCQVDSQVTMMFWYRQQPGQSLTLIATANQGSEATYESGFVIDKFPISRPNLTFSTLTVSNMSPEDSSIYLCSVRTGEDYGYTFGSGTRLTVV.

This clonotype was counted at least ten times. The rearrangement joins TRBV28 to TRBJ2-1, with a weak D call TRBD1 (5 bases). V was shortened by 4 bases and J by 12 bases, with 10 bases between the two germline ends. The CDR3 spans 11 residues. Germline V gene sequence: CDR1 MDHEN, CDR2 SYDVKM. CDR3 residues: CASSWAQGQFF. As DNA, the CDR3 is TGTGCCAGCAGTTGGGCTCAGGGGCAGTTCTTC.

The chain joins TRBV10-2 to TRBJ2-1, with no clear D. In germline, CDR1 is WSHSY, CDR2 SAAADI. V was pared by 5 bases and J by 2 bases, with 16 bases between. The CDR3 runs 16 residues. The CDR3 spells CASSRLAAPPYNEQFF. The DNA for the CDR3 is TGCGCCAGCAGTCGTCTGGCGGCCCCGCCCTACAATGAGCAGTTCTTC.

J is TRBJ2-7 and V is TRBV5-6; D perhaps matches TRBD1 (6 bases). This CDR3 contains 13 residues. V lost 2 bases and J lost 6, with 12 bases in between. Germline V gene lookup returns CDR1 SGHDT and CDR2 YYEEEE. CDR3 nucleotide sequence: TGTGCCAGCAGCTTTGGGACACCGGCCGAGCAGTACTTC. It codes for CASSFGTPAEQYF.

Concerning this clonotype: A much larger clone differs by one base, so this may be a read error. This chain joins TRBV18 and TRBJ2-3; D is perhaps TRBD2 (6 bases). The V gene lost 4 bases and the J gene lost 6 bases, with 14 bases spanning the gap. The CDR3 is 14 amino acids. Germline V gives CDR1 KGHSH, CDR2 LQKENI. CDR3 nucleotide sequence: TGTGCCAGCTCACGGGGACGGGGGTATGATACGCAGTATTTT. Its protein product is CASSRGRGYDTQYF. Full variable domain (outside the CDR3, taken from reference TRBV18 and TRBJ2-3): NAGVMQNPRHLVRRRGQEARLRCSPMKGHSHVYWYRQLPEEGLKFMVYLQKENIIDESGMPKERFSAEFPKEGPSILRIQQVVRGDSAAYFCASSRGRGYDTQYFGPGTRLTVL.

The count of this clonotype is one. A read error may be the cause here, since a much bigger clone is one base away. The chain couples TRBV6-2 or TRBV6-3 to TRBJ1-5, with D uncertain. The ends were cut back, 8 bases at V and 0 bases at J, with 11 bases in the middle. CDR3 length: 14 amino acids. Germline V CDR1 and CDR2: MNHEY, SVGEGT. The CDR3 region is CASYLGISNQPQHF. The CDR3 nucleotides read TGTGCCAGCTACCTAGGGATTAGCAATCAGCCCCAGCATTTT.

The chain uses TRBV28 and TRBJ1-1; 7 bases are shared with TRBD1. There are 16 residues in the CDR3. J lost 0 bases, V lost 5 bases, and 9 bases had no gene match. The germline CDR1 and CDR2 sequences are MDHEN and SYDVKM. CDR3: CASSKTGTAMNTEAFF. The CDR3 DNA reads as TGTGCCAGCAGTAAGACCGGGACAGCTATGAACACTGAAGCTTTCTTT.

This clonotype was counted at least ten times. CDR3 sequence (DNA): TGCGCCAGCAGCCAAGTTCCGGGACTAGTCAGTCCAGATACGCAGTATTTT. It is translated as CASSQVPGLVSPDTQYF. The V call is TRBV4-1, the J call TRBJ2-3; 8 bases agree with TRBD2. V was clipped by 1 base and J by 4 bases; unmatched bases: 10. The V gene's germline CDR1 is MGHRA and CDR2 YSYEKL. The CDR3 has 17 amino acids.

This clonotype was detected ten times or more. The CDR3 sequence: CSAPGLAGTDTQYF. DNA for the CDR3: TGCAGTGCTCCGGGACTAGCGGGGACAGATACGCAGTATTTT. J is TRBJ2-3 and V is TRBV20-1; 13 bases map to TRBD2. With V trimmed by 5 bases and J by 3 bases, 2 bases remained unmatched. CDR3 length equals 14 residues. Germline V gene sequence: CDR1 DFQATT, CDR2 SNEGSKA (reference sequence).

The chain joins TRBV29-1 to TRBJ1-4, with 7 nucleotides matching TRBD1. The junction had 1 base not matched to a gene; V was cut back by 3 bases and J by 0 bases. Germline V gives CDR1 SQVTM, CDR2 ANQGSEA. CDR3 size: 14 residues. The CDR3: CSVEGTATNEKLFF. Here the CDR3 DNA reads TGCAGCGTTGAGGGGACAGCAACTAATGAAAAACTGTTTTTT. The variable domain in full, completed from reference TRBV29-1 and TRBJ1-4, reads SAVISQKPSRDICQRGTSLTIQCQVDSQVTMMFWYRQQPGQSLTLIATANQGSEATYESGFVIDKFPISRPNLTFSTLTVSNMSPEDSSIYLCSVEGTATNEKLFFGSGTQLSVL.

The chain employs TRBV6-1 and TRBJ1-2; TRBD1 aligns across 8 bases. The CDR3 loop spans 16 amino acids. Germline V gives CDR1 MNHNS, CDR2 SASEGT. With V trimmed by 8 bases and J by 2 bases, 13 bases remained unmatched. CDR3 sequence: CASLGQGLNQNYGYTF. For the CDR3, the DNA is TGTGCCAGCCTCGGACAGGGCCTAAATCAAAACTATGGCTACACCTTC.

In its sample, this clonotype was seen many times. The chain combines TRBV20-1 with TRBJ2-7, with a weak D call TRBD2 (5 bases). The germline CDR1 and CDR2 sequences are DFQATT and SNEGSKA (reference sequence). V lost 5 bases and J 1 base, leaving 15 bases between the germline ends. The CDR3 loop spans 14 amino acids. The CDR3 DNA is TGCAGTGCTGTCCGGACTGAGAGTTCCTACGAGCAGTACTTC. This sequence encodes CSAVRTESSYEQYF.

V and J are TRBV28 and TRBJ2-7, with TRBD1 as a possible D gene (6 bases). With 6 bases removed from V and 6 bases from J, the gap between germline ends came to 21 bases. Germline values: CDR1 MDHEN, CDR2 SYDVKM. The CDR3 extends over 15 amino acids. The CDR3 sequence: CASSSLTDSASEQYF. As DNA, the CDR3 is TGTGCCAGCAGCTCGCTGACGGACAGCGCGTCCGAGCAGTACTTC.